This is a list of T cell receptor beta chains from one sample in a study of T cells in tuberculosis. Measured with immunoSEQ multiplex PCR; TCRdb has only the in-frame clones, and not every one. The sample shows under 35,000 clones, approximately 94% of them seen only once. What was sequenced was PBMCs. The receptors shown here come from a donor between 5 and 29 years old with latent tuberculosis or without tuberculosis infection. Both conserved end residues are part of each CDR3. The D gene is left open where the match is weak. The size entry is marked missing in some rows and otherwise reads once, few, many or a size class.

TRBD1,TRBJ1-3,NA,TRBV2,TGTGCCAGCAGTGAGATGGGACAGGGGATGTGGCTGGTTGGAAACACCATATATTTT,CASSEMGQGMWLVGNTIYF
TRBD2,TRBJ2-1,NA,TRBV19,TGTGCCAGTAGCACTAGCGGGAGGGGCAATGAGCAGTTCTTC,CASSTSGRGNEQFF
TRBD1,TRBJ2-5,NA,TRBV6-1,TGTGCCAGCAGGGACCAGGGGGTAGTAGAGACCCAGTACTTC,CASRDQGVVETQYF
TRBD1,TRBJ1-5,NA,TRBV19,TGTGCCAGTAGTCGGACAGGGGCTCAGCCCCAGCATTTT,CASSRTGAQPQHF
TRBD1,TRBJ2-1,NA,TRBV27,TGTGCCAGCAGTTTTGGACAGGCCGGGGAGCAGTTCTTC,CASSFGQAGEQFF
TRBD1,TRBJ1-2,NA,TRBV27,TGTGCCAGCAGTTACCGGCCAGGGGGCGAAGGTGGCTACACCTTC,CASSYRPGGEGGYTF
NA,TRBJ1-2,NA,TRBV10-3,TGTGCCATCAGTGGGGGGAGGGACTATGGCTACACCTTC,CAISGGRDYGYTF
TRBD1,TRBJ1-5,NA,TRBV2,TGTGCCAGCAGTGACTCCGTCAATCGACAGGGAGACCAGCCCCAGCATTTT,CASSDSVNRQGDQPQHF
TRBD2,TRBJ2-2,NA,TRBV6-1,TGTGCCAGCAGTGAATGGCTAGCGGGAGGAGGCGGGGAGCTGTTTTTT,CASSEWLAGGGGELFF
TRBD2,TRBJ2-1,NA,TRBV14,TGTGCCAGCAGCCCCCCCGGAGCGGGAGGCCACAATGAGCAGTTCTTC,CASSPPGAGGHNEQFF
TRBD2,TRBJ2-1,NA,TRBV28,TGTGCCAGCAGTTTTACACTAGCGGACAATGAGCAGTTCTTC,CASSFTLADNEQFF
TRBD1,TRBJ2-7,NA,TRBV5-6,TGTGCCAGCAGCCCTCCGGGACAGGGTTGGGGCGAGCAGTACTTC,CASSPPGQGWGEQYF
TRBD1,TRBJ1-1,NA,TRBV6-1,TGTGCCAGCAGTGTACAGGGGCGGCACACTGAAGCTTTCTTT,CASSVQGRHTEAFF
NA,TRBJ2-7,NA,TRBV15,TGTGCCACCAGCACGGACAGTACCTACGAGCAGTACTTC,CATSTDSTYEQYF
NA,TRBJ1-2,once,TRBV10-3,TGTGCCATCAGTGATATGAGCTATGGCTACACCTTC,CAISDMSYGYTF
NA,TRBJ2-2,NA,TRBV15,TGTGCCACCAGCAGAGATAGGGGTTGGGAGCTGTTTTTT,CATSRDRGWELFF
TRBD1,TRBJ1-1,NA,TRBV18,TGTGCCAGCTCACGAGGACGACAGGGGAGTTTGAACACTGAAGCTTTCTTT,CASSRGRQGSLNTEAFF
TRBD2,TRBJ2-5,once,TRBV18,TGTGCCAGCTCACCCTGGGCGGGAGAACGGCAAGAGACCCAGTACTTC,CASSPWAGERQETQYF
NA,TRBJ2-2,NA,TRBV5-4,TGTGCCACCTTTGAGGCCGGGGAGCTGTTTTTT,CATFEAGELFF
TRBD1,TRBJ1-2,NA,TRBV30,TGTGCCTGGAGTGTAGGACCTCGGACAGGGGTTGGCTACACCTTC,CAWSVGPRTGVGYTF
TRBD1,TRBJ2-7,NA,TRBV5-4,TGTGCCAGCAGCATGGGACAGGCGAACGAGCAGTACTTC,CASSMGQANEQYF
TRBD1,TRBJ1-1,NA,TRBV5-1,TGCGCCAGCAGCGCCGGGGACAGTTTGAACACTGAAGCTTTCTTT,CASSAGDSLNTEAFF
NA,TRBJ2-3,NA,TRBV6-5,TGTGCCAGCAGTTACTCAGCGGCAGCTAACACAGATACGCAGTATTTT,CASSYSAAANTDTQYF
NA,TRBJ1-5,NA,TRBV29-1,TGCAGCGTTGGAGGTAGCAATCAGCCCCAGCATTTT,CSVGGSNQPQHF
TRBD2,TRBJ2-3,NA,TRBV19,TGTGCCAGTAGTATTCGGCCACTAGCGGGATATGGGGATACGCAGTATTTT,CASSIRPLAGYGDTQYF
NA,TRBJ2-2,once,TRBV5-1,TGCGCCAGCAGCCGCCGAAGGGGTAACACCGGGGAGCTGTTTTTT,CASSRRRGNTGELFF
NA,TRBJ2-5,NA,TRBV5-6,TGTGCCAGCAGCCCCGTACAGGATCCTGAGACCCAGTACTTC,CASSPVQDPETQYF
TRBD2,TRBJ2-7,NA,TRBV18,TGTGCCAGCTCCCCAATGGCTAGCGGCGAGCAGTACTTC,CASSPMASGEQYF
NA,TRBJ1-5,NA,TRBV4-2,TGTGCCAGCAGCCAAGTGGGAGGGGGTCACAATCAGCCCCAGCATTTT,CASSQVGGGHNQPQHF
TRBD1,TRBJ1-2,NA,TRBV29-1,TGCAGCGCGAACTACGGACAGGGCGAGTGGTATGGCTACACCTTC,CSANYGQGEWYGYTF
NA,TRBJ2-6,NA,TRBV6-4,TGTGCCAGCAGTGACGAGGACTCTGGGGCCAACGTCCTGACTTTC,CASSDEDSGANVLTF
NA,TRBJ2-5,NA,TRBV11-2,TGTGCCAGCAGTTTTGGGGCAGGGCTAGGAGAGACCCAGTACTTC,CASSFGAGLGETQYF
TRBD1,TRBJ1-1,NA,TRBV9,TGTGCCAGCAGCGTCGGGACAGGGAGGAGTGAAGCTTTCTTT,CASSVGTGRSEAFF
NA,TRBJ2-7,NA,TRBV10-2,TGCGCCAGAGAACGGGTACGACAGGTCTACGAGCAGTACTTC,CARERVRQVYEQYF
TRBD1,TRBJ1-1,NA,TRBV27,TGTGCCACCGGAGACAGGGATACTGAAGCTTTCTTT,CATGDRDTEAFF
NA,TRBJ2-7,NA,TRBV5-6,TGTGCCAGCAGCCCGGGACATAGCTACGAGCAGTACTTC,CASSPGHSYEQYF
NA,TRBJ2-2,NA,TRBV30,TGTGCCTGGAGTGGGCAGGGGAACACCGGGGAGCTGTTTTTT,CAWSGQGNTGELFF
NA,TRBJ2-5,NA,TRBV9,TGTGCCAGCAGCGCAGACGGGATCCAATCAGAGACCCAGTACTTC,CASSADGIQSETQYF
TRBD2,TRBJ2-1,NA,TRBV28,TGTGCCAGCAGCTACAGCGGACTAGCGGCCTACAATGAGCAGTTCTTC,CASSYSGLAAYNEQFF
TRBD1,TRBJ2-1,NA,TRBV2,TGTGCCAGCCGGGACAGGGAGGTCAATGAGCAGTTCTTC,CASRDREVNEQFF
NA,TRBJ2-3,NA,TRBV5-1,TGCGCCAGCAGCTTACCTCGGGAACGATCCACAGATACGCAGTATTTT,CASSLPRERSTDTQYF
TRBD1,TRBJ1-1,NA,TRBV27,TGTGCCAGCAGGTACAGGGGAGGACACCTGAACACTGAAGCTTTCTTT,CASRYRGGHLNTEAFF
NA,TRBJ1-5,NA,TRBV30,TGTGCCTGGAGGGACAGTAGCAATCAGCCCCAGCATTTT,CAWRDSSNQPQHF
TRBD2,TRBJ2-3,NA,TRBV19,TGTGCCAGTAGTATTAATTTAGCGGGAGGGAACACAGATACGCAGTATTTT,CASSINLAGGNTDTQYF
TRBD1,TRBJ2-3,NA,TRBV19,TGTGCCAGTAGTATTCGAACAGGGGGCAGAGATACGCAGTATTTT,CASSIRTGGRDTQYF
NA,TRBJ2-1,NA,TRBV19,TGTGCCAGTAGCGCTCGTCGGAATGAGCAGTTCTTC,CASSARRNEQFF
NA,TRBJ1-4,NA,TRBV28,TGTGCCAGCAGGCCTCAGGGGTTATCAACTAATGAAAAACTGTTTTTT,CASRPQGLSTNEKLFF
NA,TRBJ1-1,NA,TRBV2,TGTGCCAGCAGCTCCAGGGGCCAGTGGACTGAAGCTTTCTTT,CASSSRGQWTEAFF
TRBD2,TRBJ2-3,NA,TRBV11-2,TGTGCCAGCAGCCCAAGACTAGCGGAGACAGATACGCAGTATTTT,CASSPRLAETDTQYF
NA,TRBJ2-7,NA,TRBV9,TGTGCCAGCAGCGTGGGGGGATCGGCCTTCGAGCAGTACTTC,CASSVGGSAFEQYF
NA,TRBJ2-5,NA,TRBV7-9,TGTGCCAGCAGCCCCCGGACAGCCCAAGAGACCCAGTACTTC,CASSPRTAQETQYF
NA,TRBJ2-1,NA,TRBV9,TGTGCCAGCAGCCGGGACTCCTACAATGAGCAGTTCTTC,CASSRDSYNEQFF
TRBD2,TRBJ2-1,NA,TRBV11-2,TGTGCCAGCAGCCGGGGACTAGCTTTTAATGAGCAGTTCTTC,CASSRGLAFNEQFF
TRBD2,TRBJ2-7,NA,TRBV7-9,TGTGCCAGCAGCCCCCCGGTCGGGACTAGCGGGAGTAAAGCCTACGAGCAGTACTTC,CASSPPVGTSGSKAYEQYF
TRBD2,TRBJ2-1,NA,TRBV7-9,TGTGCCAGCAGCTTCCGAGAACTAGCGGGGGACAATGAGCAGTTCTTC,CASSFRELAGDNEQFF
NA,TRBJ1-2,few,TRBV7-3,TGTGCCAGCAGCTTAAATGGAGGGCTTGGCTACACCTTC,CASSLNGGLGYTF